This T cell receptor (beta chain) was identified during a study of shared clonotypes between healthy human individuals (dated by TCRdb to between 2020 and 2021). Turning to the overall study: The cohort included three men and a couple of women between 18 and 49 years of age. Per donor, three plates each were used for CD4 naive and CD4 memory, two for CD8 naive, and one for CD8 memory. To estimate repertoire size and how much clonotype sharing occurs between individuals, the study deeply sequenced the blood TCR repertoires of 5 or 6 healthy adults. To increase sequencing depth and limit assay-specific biases, different laboratories used diverse techniques to prepare libraries and sequence TCR repertoires. Per donor, leukapheresis produced somewhere between about 0.8 and 9.5 billion PBMCs. The investigation overall reported the following: Naive subsets generally had larger estimated clonotype richness than memory subsets did. The small number of donors limited the genetic and exposure-history diversity represented. Across a few donors, approximately 4.9% of naive CD4, roughly 3.5% of naive CD8, roughly 2.3% of memory CD4, and 0.3% to 0.45% of memory CD8 clonotypes were shared. Pairwise subsampling indicated that sequencing depth was expected to affect the degree of clonotype sharing among donors. Even with the large sequencing depth, rarefaction of the sorted-subset datasets indicated that sequencing was incomplete. Sampling was restricted to blood, and TCR repertoires in tissues likely differ from the TCR repertoires found in blood. Compared with non-shared clonotypes, clonotypes shared by all four sorted-subset donors had higher generation probabilities.

From the cysteine through the phenylalanine, the CDR3 covers 15 amino acids. CDR3 DNA is the only sequence kept; it has 45 bases, read in frame from the first base. The germline V gene (reference sequence) yields SGHNT for CDR1 and YYREEE for CDR2. The junction shows trimming of 4 bases on V and 4 bases on J, plus 17 bases between the germline ends. TCR CDR3 regions were amplified from genomic DNA by multiplex PCR using the deep immunoSEQ assay. Extracted genomic DNA from each cell subset was spread evenly across all wells of several immunoSEQ 96-well plates, with each plate serving as a replicate. For sorted subsets, 150 to 250 ng of genomic DNA, equivalent to 25,000 to 30,000 T cell genomes, went into each replicate PCR. Purified libraries were quantified with a Qubit 3.0 fluorometer, sized on a Bioanalyzer 2100, and re-quantified with the KAPA Library Quantification kit. Each immunoSEQ 96-well plate was sequenced on its own single-read 150-cycle Illumina NextSeq 550 flow cell. The authors' analysis ran thus. Because the immunoSEQ output held only junctional sequences and lacked quality scores, the filtering could not match the filtering applied to full-length reads. Sequences were annotated with PyIR, a Python wrapper for IgBLAST v1.9, and V/J genes and CDR3 were assigned using IMGT germline references. Any read was removed if the V/J assignment was weak (E-value above 1e-6), the CDR3 was missing, or the read contained stop codons, out-of-frame junctions, or ambiguous translated residues. A V3J clonotype was defined by an identical inferred V gene, J gene, and CDR3 amino acid sequence. Percentage overlap between repertoires was calculated by dividing the number of shared unique clonotypes by the size of the smaller repertoire. Three approaches were used to assess repertoire richness: RTK rarefaction, the Chao1 estimator, and Recon v2.1 estimates of unobserved clonotypes. Generation probabilities were computed with OLGA for all TCRbeta clonotypes obtained by the gDNA method from several donors. Drawn from immuneACCESS, this table holds only the in-frame rearrangements with V and J called that TCRdb kept. Clones are partly lost; checked studies trace under half to an unresolved V gene and leave the rest unexplained. V, J and clone size reflect that table, while D and trimming were determined from the DNA. The sample table records 2 million or so clones; roughly 95% of these occur just once. Around 0.13% of the sample comes from the top ten.

As for this clone: Its antigen is currently not known. Per-base qualities were not stored, and no clone one base away is much larger.

Healthy HIV-negative adults with no recently reported acute infections or vaccinations were included as donors. Every donor was a Caucasian adult living in Nashville, Tennessee, USA. Magnetic negative selection was used to enrich CD4+ T cells, after which naive cells were positively selected on CD45RA and the negative fraction became the memory subset. After blood collection by leukapheresis, PBMCs were isolated using Ficoll-Histopaque density gradient centrifugation and then cryopreserved in the vapor phase of liquid nitrogen. Analytical flow cytometry was used to check the purity and quantity of each magnetically sorted T cell population. Genomic DNA was isolated from each sorted fraction and quantified by UV absorbance on a Nanodrop 2000c.

This receptor was identified in a man in his late teens or twenties in good health. The chain couples TRBV5-4 to TRBJ1-2; too little of a D gene remains to name it. The sample consisted of naive CD4+ T cells sorted from blood. The cell subset or site label here, explained by the study, means: CD45RA+ positively selected. CDR3 protein: CASSGGIATSYGYTF. Here is the DNA: TGTGCCAGCAGCGGCGGGATCGCGACCTCCTATGGCTACACCTTC.